This T cell receptor (beta chain) was sequenced during a study of blood T cell repertoires in COVID-19. In the study overall: Spain, Italy and the United States supplied samples that represented acute and convalescent COVID-19. The cDNA or gDNA used as material had been derived from T cells, B-cell-depleted T cells, or PBMCs.

With regard to this clone: An end of the junction differs from the germline gene, which may be a read error.

This CDR3 is 16 amino acids long. The V gene's germline CDR1 is SSHAT and CDR2 FNYEAQ (reference sequence). Original methodology: Quantification of nucleated cells was approximated via reference gene primer amplification. The assay was immunoSEQ multiplex PCR, and TCRdb's table has in-frame clones only and misses some. V and J calls and clone size are those listed in that table; D and trimming were worked out from the DNA. Altogether approximately 150,000 clones are present, around 88% being singletons, with the ten largest covering 1.5%. The source is a woman aged 60 to 75 with acute or convalescent COVID-19. The genes are TRBV7-7 and TRBJ2-7, with 11 nucleotides matching TRBD2. The sample was peripheral blood. CDR3: CASSKGGTSGSYEQYF. CDR3 nucleotides: TGTGCTAGCAGCAAAGGGGGGACTAGCGGATCCTACGAGCAGTACTTC.